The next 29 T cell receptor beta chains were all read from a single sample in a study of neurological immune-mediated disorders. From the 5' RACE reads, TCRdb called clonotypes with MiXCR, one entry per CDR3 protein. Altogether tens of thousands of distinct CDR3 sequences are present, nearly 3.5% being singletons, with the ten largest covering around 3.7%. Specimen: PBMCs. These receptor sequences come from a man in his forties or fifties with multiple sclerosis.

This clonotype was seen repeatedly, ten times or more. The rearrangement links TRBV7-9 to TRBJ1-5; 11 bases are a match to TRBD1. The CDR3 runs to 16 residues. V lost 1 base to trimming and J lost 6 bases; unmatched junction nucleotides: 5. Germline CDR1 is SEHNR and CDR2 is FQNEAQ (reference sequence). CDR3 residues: CASSLGGQGGTQPQHF. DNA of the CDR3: TGTGCCAGCAGCTTAGGGGGACAGGGGGGCACTCAGCCCCAGCATTTT.

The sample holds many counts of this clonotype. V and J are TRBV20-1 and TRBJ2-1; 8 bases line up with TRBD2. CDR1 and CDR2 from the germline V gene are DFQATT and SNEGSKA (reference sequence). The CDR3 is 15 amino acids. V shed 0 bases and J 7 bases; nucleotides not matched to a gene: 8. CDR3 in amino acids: CSARDRGLVANEQFF. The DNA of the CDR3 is TGCAGTGCTAGAGATAGGGGACTAGTCGCGAATGAGCAGTTCTTC.

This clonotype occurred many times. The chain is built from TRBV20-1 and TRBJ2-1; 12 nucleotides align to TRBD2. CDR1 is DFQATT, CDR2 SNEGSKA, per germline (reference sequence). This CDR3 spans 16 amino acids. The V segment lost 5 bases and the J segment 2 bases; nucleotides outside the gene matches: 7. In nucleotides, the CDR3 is TGCAGTGCTGGGGGACTAGCGGGTGTGGCCTACAATGAGCAGTTCTTC. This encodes CSAGGLAGVAYNEQFF.

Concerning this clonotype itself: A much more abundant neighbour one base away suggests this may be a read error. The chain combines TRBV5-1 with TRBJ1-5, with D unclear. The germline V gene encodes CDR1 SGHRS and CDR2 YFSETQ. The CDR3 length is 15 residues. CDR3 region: CASSWSGESNQPKHF. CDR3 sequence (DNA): TGCGCCAGCAGCTGGTCCGGGGAAAGCAATCAGCCCAAGCATTTT.

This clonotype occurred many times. In DNA, the CDR3 is TGTGCCAGCAGCTTATTTGTGGTGAACACTGAAGCTTTCTTT. Its translation is CASSLFVVNTEAFF. J is TRBJ1-1 and V is TRBV3-1; no firm D call. CDR1 and CDR2 (germline): LGHDT, YNNKEL (reference sequence). The V end was cut by 5 bases, the J end by 0 bases, with 10 bases between. The CDR3 extends over 14 amino acids. The whole variable domain, remainder taken from reference TRBV3-1 and TRBJ1-1, is DTAVSQTPKYLVTQMGNDKSIKCEQNLGHDTMYWYKQDSKKFLKIMFSYNNKELIINETVPNRFSPKSPDKAHLNLHINSLELGDSAVYFCASSLFVVNTEAFFGQGTRLTVV.

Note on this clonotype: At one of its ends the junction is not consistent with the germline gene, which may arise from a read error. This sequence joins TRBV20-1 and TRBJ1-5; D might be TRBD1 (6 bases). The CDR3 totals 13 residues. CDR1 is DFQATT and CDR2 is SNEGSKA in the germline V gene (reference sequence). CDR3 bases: TGCAGTGCTCGGGGGCCCCTCTCGGAGACCCAGAATTTT. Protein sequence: CSARGPLSETQNF.

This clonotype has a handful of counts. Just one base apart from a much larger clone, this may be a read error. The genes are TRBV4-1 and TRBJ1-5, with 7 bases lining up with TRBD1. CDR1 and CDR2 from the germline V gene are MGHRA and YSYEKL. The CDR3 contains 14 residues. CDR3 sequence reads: CASSQGIGGQHQHF. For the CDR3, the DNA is TGCGCCAGCAGCCAAGGAATAGGGGGACAGCACCAGCATTTT.

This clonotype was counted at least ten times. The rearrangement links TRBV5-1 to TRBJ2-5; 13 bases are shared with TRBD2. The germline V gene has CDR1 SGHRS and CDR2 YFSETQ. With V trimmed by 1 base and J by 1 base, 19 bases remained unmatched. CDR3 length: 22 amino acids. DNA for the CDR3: TGCGCCAGCAGCTTGCATGTGACTAGCGGGAGGAATCAAGGATACGGCCAAGAGACCCAGTACTTC. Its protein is CASSLHVTSGRNQGYGQETQYF.

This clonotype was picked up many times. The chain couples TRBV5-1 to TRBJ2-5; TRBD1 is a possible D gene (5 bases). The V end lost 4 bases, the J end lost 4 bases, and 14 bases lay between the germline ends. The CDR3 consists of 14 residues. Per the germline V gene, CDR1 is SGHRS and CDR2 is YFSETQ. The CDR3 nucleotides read TGCGCCAGCAGCCTCTTTCCAGGGCCAGAGACCCAGTACTTC. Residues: CASSLFPGPETQYF.

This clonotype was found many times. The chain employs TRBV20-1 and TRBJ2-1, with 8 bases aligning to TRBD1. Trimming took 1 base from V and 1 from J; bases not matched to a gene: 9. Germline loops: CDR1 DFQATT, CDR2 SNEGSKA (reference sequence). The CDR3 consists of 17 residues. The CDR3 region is CSARVTAGGRSYNEQFF. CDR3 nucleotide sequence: TGCAGTGCTAGAGTCACGGCAGGGGGCCGGTCCTACAATGAGCAGTTCTTC.

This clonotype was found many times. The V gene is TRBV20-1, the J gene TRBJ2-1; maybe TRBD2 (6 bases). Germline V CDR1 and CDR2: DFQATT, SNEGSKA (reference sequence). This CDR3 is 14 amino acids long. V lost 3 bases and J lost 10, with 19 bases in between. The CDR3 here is CSARRDPARGEQFF. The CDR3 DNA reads TGCAGTGCTAGGCGGGACCCAGCTCGGGGGGAGCAGTTCTTC.

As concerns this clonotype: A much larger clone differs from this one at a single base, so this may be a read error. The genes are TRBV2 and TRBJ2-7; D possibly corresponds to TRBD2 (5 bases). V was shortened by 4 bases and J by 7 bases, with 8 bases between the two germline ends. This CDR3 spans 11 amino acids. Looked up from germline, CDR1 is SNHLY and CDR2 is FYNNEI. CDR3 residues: CASSVTGEQYF. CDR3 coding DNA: TGTGCCAGCAGTGTAACGGGGGAGCAGTACTTC. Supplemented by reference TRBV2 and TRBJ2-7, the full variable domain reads EPEVTQTPSHQVTQMGQEVILRCVPISNHLYFYWYRQILGQKVEFLVSFYNNEISEKSEIFDDQFSVERPDGSNFTLKIRSTKLEDSAMYFCASSVTGEQYFGPGTRLTVT.

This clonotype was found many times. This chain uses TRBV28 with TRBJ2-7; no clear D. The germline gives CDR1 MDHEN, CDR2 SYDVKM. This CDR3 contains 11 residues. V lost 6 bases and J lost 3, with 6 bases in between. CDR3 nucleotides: TGTGCCAGCAGACTTAACTACGAGCAGTACTTC. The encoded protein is CASRLNYEQYF.

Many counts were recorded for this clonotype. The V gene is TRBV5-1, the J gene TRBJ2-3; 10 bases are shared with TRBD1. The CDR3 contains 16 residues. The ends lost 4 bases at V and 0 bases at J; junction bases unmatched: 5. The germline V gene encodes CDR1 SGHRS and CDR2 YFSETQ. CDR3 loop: CASSPPGQGSTDTQYF. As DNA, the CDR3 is TGCGCCAGCAGCCCGCCGGGACAGGGGAGCACAGATACGCAGTATTTT. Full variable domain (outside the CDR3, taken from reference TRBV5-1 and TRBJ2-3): KAGVTQTPRYLIKTRGQQVTLSCSPISGHRSVSWYQQTPGQGLQFLFEYFSETQRNKGNFPGRFSGRQFSNSRSEMNVSTLELGDSALYLCASSPPGQGSTDTQYFGPGTRLTVL.

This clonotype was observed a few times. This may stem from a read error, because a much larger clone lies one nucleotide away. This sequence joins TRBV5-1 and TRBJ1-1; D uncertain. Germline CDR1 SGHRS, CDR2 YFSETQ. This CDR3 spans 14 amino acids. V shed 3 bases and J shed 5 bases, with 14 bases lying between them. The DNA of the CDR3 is TGCGCCAGCAGCTCGGGAAAGGGAAGGACTGAAGCTTTCTTT. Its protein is CASSSGKGRTEAFF.

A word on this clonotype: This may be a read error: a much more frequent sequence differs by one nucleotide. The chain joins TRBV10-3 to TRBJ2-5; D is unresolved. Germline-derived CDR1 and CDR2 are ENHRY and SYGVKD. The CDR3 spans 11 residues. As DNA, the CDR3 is TGTGCCATCAGTGGTGAAGAGAACCAGTACTTC. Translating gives CAISGEENQYF.

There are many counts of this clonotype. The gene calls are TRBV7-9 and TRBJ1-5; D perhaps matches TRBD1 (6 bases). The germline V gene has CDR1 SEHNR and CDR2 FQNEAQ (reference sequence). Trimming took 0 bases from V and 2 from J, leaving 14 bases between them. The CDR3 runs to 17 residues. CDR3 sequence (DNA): TGTGCCAGCAGCTTAGCCCCGGGGGGGGGCGGCAATCAGCCCCAGCATTTT. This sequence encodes CASSLAPGGGGNQPQHF.

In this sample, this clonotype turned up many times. CDR3 amino acids: CASSRGTSNTEAFF. The CDR3 nucleotides read TGTGCCAGCTCACGAGGGACGTCGAACACTGAAGCTTTCTTT. V and J are TRBV18 and TRBJ1-1, with D possibly matching TRBD1 (5 bases). The CDR3 contains 14 residues. Trimming pared 4 bases from V and 1 base from J, leaving 10 bases between. Germline V CDR1 and CDR2: KGHSH, LQKENI.

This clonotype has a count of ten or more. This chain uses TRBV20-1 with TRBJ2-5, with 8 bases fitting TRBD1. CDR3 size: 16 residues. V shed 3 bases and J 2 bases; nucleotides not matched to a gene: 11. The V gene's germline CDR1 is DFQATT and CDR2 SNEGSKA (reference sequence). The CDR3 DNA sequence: TGCAGTGCTAGCGGGTCGGGGACAGGACTTCAAGAGACCCAGTACTTC. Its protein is CSASGSGTGLQETQYF.

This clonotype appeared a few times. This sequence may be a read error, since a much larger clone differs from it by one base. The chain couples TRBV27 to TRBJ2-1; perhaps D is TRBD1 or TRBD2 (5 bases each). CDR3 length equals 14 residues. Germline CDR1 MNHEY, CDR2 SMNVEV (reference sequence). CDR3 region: CACGGDGTYNAQFF. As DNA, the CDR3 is TGTGCTTGCGGTGGGGACGGAACCTACAATGCGCAGTTCTTC.

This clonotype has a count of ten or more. The CDR3 protein is CASSRDRVYEQYF. The CDR3 region has the DNA TGCGCCAGCAGCCGGGACAGGGTTTATGAGCAGTACTTC. This rearrangement joins TRBV5-1 to TRBJ2-7, with TRBD1 matching 9 bases. CDR1 SGHRS and CDR2 YFSETQ come from the germline V gene. This CDR3 spans 13 amino acids. Trimming took 4 bases from V and 7 from J; bases not matched to a gene: 6.

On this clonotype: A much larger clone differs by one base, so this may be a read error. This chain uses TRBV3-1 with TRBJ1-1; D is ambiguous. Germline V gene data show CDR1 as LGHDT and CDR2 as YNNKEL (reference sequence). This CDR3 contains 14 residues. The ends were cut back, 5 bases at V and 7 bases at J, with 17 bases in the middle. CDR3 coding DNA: TGTGCCAGCAGCAGAGACACGTCGGCGGTTGAAGCTTTCTTT. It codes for CASSRDTSAVEAFF.

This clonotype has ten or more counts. In DNA form, the CDR3 reads TGTGCCAGCAGCCAAGTTTTATCCGTCCTGACTTTC. The encoded protein is CASSQVLSVLTF. The V call is TRBV14, the J call TRBJ2-6; no firm D call. Germline assignment: CDR1 SGHDN and CDR2 FVKESK. The CDR3 sequence is 12 residues long. Deletions cut 1 base from V and 12 bases from J, with 7 bases between.

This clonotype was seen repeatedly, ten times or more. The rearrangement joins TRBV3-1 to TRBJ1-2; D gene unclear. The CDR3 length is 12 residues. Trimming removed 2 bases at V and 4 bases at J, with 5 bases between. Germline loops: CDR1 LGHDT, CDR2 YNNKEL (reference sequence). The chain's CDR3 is CASSQHLYGYTF. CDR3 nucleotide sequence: TGTGCCAGCAGCCAACACCTCTATGGCTACACCTTC.

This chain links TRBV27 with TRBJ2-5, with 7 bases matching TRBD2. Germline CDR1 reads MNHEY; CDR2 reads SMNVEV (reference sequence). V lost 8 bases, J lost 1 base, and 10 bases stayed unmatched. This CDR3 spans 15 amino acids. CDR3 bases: TGTGCCAGCCGGACTAGGAGAGTACTCCAAGAGACCCAGTACTTC. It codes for CASRTRRVLQETQYF.

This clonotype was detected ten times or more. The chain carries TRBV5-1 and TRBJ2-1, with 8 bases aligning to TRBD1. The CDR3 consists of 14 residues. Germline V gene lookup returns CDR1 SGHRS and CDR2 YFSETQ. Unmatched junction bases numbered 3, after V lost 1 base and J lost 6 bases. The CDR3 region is CASSLRQGSNEQFF. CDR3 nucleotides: TGCGCCAGCAGCTTGCGACAGGGGTCCAATGAGCAGTTCTTC. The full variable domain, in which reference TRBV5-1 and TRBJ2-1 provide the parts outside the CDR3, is KAGVTQTPRYLIKTRGQQVTLSCSPISGHRSVSWYQQTPGQGLQFLFEYFSETQRNKGNFPGRFSGRQFSNSRSEMNVSTLELGDSALYLCASSLRQGSNEQFFGPGTRLTVL.

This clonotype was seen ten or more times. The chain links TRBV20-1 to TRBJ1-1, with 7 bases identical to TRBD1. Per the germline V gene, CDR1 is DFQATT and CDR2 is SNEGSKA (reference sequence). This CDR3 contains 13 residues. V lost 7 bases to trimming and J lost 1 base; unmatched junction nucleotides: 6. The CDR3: CSGGNRGNTEAFF. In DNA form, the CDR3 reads TGCAGTGGGGGGAACAGGGGGAACACTGAAGCTTTCTTT.

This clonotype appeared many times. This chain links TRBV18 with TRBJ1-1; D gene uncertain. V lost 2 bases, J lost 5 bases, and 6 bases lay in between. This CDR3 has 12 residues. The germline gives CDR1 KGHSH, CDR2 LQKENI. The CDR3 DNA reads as TGTGCCAGCTCACCAAGCAGGACTGAAGCTTTCTTT. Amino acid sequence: CASSPSRTEAFF.

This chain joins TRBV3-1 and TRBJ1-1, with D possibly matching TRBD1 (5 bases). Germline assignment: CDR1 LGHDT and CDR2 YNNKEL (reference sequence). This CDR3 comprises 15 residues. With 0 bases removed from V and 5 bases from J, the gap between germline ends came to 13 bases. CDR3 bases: TGTGCCAGCAGCCAAGATTTGTTGTGGGGGACTGAAGCTTTCTTT. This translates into CASSQDLLWGTEAFF.